This is a list of T cell receptor beta chains from one sample in a study of blood T cells in healthy people across ages. One entry per CDR3 protein results from TCRdb running MiXCR on the 5' RACE reads. The data show 500,000 to 600,000 distinct CDR3 sequences, 25% to 30% seen once. The material sequenced was blood. The receptors were gathered from a woman in her 70s in good health. The CDR3 runs from the conserved cysteine through the conserved F or W. The order of the fields is CDR3 protein, clone size, J gene, V gene. Some rows mark clone size as missing; the rest say once, few, many or name a class of expanded clone.

CDR3: CASSDPGTSDETQYF; size: NA; J: TRBJ2-5; V: TRBV25-1
CDR3: CASSEFNYGYTF; size: NA; J: TRBJ1-2; V: TRBV6-1
CDR3: CASSHLGLGHTGELFF; size: few; J: TRBJ2-2; V: TRBV6-1
CDR3: CASRGGDTQYF; size: many; J: TRBJ2-3; V: TRBV7-3
CDR3: CAISALVDTQYF; size: NA; J: TRBJ2-3; V: TRBV10-3
CDR3: CASSPLGGGNQETQYF; size: NA; J: TRBJ2-5; V: TRBV5-1
CDR3: CASSLEEQAFSGANVLTF; size: NA; J: TRBJ2-6; V: TRBV7-8
CDR3: CASSLVGGGDSKNIQYF; size: NA; J: TRBJ2-4; V: TRBV7-2
CDR3: CSGGGGKSTDTQYF; size: NA; J: TRBJ2-3; V: TRBV20-1
CDR3: CASSLGLGLAGHQDTQYF; size: few; J: TRBJ2-3; V: TRBV7-8
CDR3: CASSLLDRKETQYF; size: NA; J: TRBJ2-5; V: TRBV3-1
CDR3: CASSSTGVGELFF; size: NA; J: TRBJ2-2; V: TRBV27
CDR3: CASGASFSTDTQYF; size: few; J: TRBJ2-3; V: TRBV6-2/TRBV6-3
CDR3: CSASRTGEHGYTF; size: NA; J: TRBJ1-2; V: TRBV29-1
CDR3: CANSGSWDRGVRTEAFF; size: few; J: TRBJ1-1; V: TRBV9